What follows are 16 T cell receptor beta chains derived from one specimen sequenced in a study of blood T cell repertoires in COVID-19. Here immunoSEQ multiplex PCR was the method, and the copy in TCRdb shows in-frame clones only, minus some. Seen here are approximately 31,000 clones, approximately 93% observed once, and the top ten hold approximately 0.94%. Sample: peripheral blood. The receptors originated from a male donor with active COVID-19.

This clone was seen a single time. This chain uses TRBV5-1 with TRBJ2-2; 9 bases agree with TRBD1. The CDR3 covers 15 residues. Germline V CDR1 and CDR2: SGHRS, YFSETQ. V was pared by 2 bases and J by 3 bases, with 2 bases of the junction left unmatched. DNA for the CDR3: TGCGCCAGCAGCTTACAGGGGGCAGACACCGGGGAGCTGTTTTTT. The encoded protein is CASSLQGADTGELFF.

The rearrangement joins TRBV10-3 to TRBJ1-2; 7 bases match TRBD1. The CDR3 runs 13 residues. Germline V CDR1 and CDR2: ENHRY, SYGVKD. Trimming at V came to 3 bases and at J to 4 bases, leaving 2 bases not matched to a gene. Here the CDR3 DNA reads TGTGCCATCAGTGAAACAGGGGCCTATGGCTACACCTTC. Protein product: CAISETGAYGYTF.

The chain recombines TRBV4-1 with TRBJ2-1; D uncertain. The V end lost 2 bases, the J end lost 0 bases, and 11 bases lay between the germline ends. The germline gives CDR1 MGHRA, CDR2 YSYEKL. The CDR3 totals 16 residues. CDR3 nucleotide sequence: TGCGCCAGCAGCCAAATCGCGAGGAGCTCCTACAATGAGCAGTTCTTC. It encodes CASSQIARSSYNEQFF.

The CDR3 coding sequence is TGTGCCAGCAGCCCTCCCCCGGGGGAGAACACTGAAGCTTTCTTT. It is translated as CASSPPPGENTEAFF. The chain links TRBV7-9 to TRBJ1-1, with D perhaps matching TRBD1 (5 bases). The CDR3 spans 15 residues. V gave up 5 bases and J gave up 1 base, with 14 bases separating them. CDR1 and CDR2 (germline): SEHNR, FQNEAQ (reference sequence).

The V gene is TRBV5-1, the J gene TRBJ2-1, with TRBD1 identical over 8 bases. The trim removed 0 bases at V and 16 bases at J, leaving 15 bases unmatched. CDR3 length: 15 amino acids. Germline assignment: CDR1 SGHRS and CDR2 YFSETQ. CDR3 loop: CASSLDHFLAQGDFF. As DNA, the CDR3 is TGCGCCAGCAGCTTGGATCATTTTCTGGCACAGGGGGACTTCTTC.

CDR3 DNA: TGTGCCTGGAGTGCCGGCCTAGCGGGGGTGGAGACCCAGTACTTC. Encoded protein: CAWSAGLAGVETQYF. The rearrangement links TRBV30 to TRBJ2-5, with 10 bases aligning to TRBD2. This CDR3 has 15 amino acids. The germline V gene encodes CDR1 GTSNPN and CDR2 SVGIG (reference sequence). Unmatched junction bases numbered 7, after V lost 1 base and J lost 5 bases.

The chain carries TRBV24-1 and TRBJ2-6; D is perhaps TRBD2 (5 bases). Looked up from germline, CDR1 is KGHDR and CDR2 is SFDVKD. The CDR3 consists of 15 residues. Trimming took off 3 bases at V and 6 bases at J, with 11 bases between the two ends. The CDR3 is CATSDEGEVANVLTF. The CDR3 DNA sequence: TGTGCCACCAGTGATGAGGGAGAAGTGGCCAACGTCCTGACTTTC.

The chain has TRBV27 and TRBJ1-4; D is uncertain. This CDR3 comprises 15 residues. V was cut by 8 bases and J by 8 bases, with 21 bases left in between. Germline lookup yields CDR1 MNHEY and CDR2 SMNVEV (reference sequence). CDR3 sequence (DNA): TGTGCCAGCCACAGCGGAGCGCGCCCAGGAGAAAAACTGTTTTTT. As protein: CASHSGARPGEKLFF.

The chain couples TRBV21-1 to TRBJ2-1; TRBD1 reflects the table's D call only, with no check against the DNA. TRBV21-1 is a pseudogene locus. This CDR3 has 15 residues. CDR3 residues: CASRFRVVRYNEQFF. For the CDR3, the DNA is TGTGCCAGCAGGTTCAGGGTAGTAAGATACAATGAGCAGTTCTTC.

This sequence joins TRBV5-1 and TRBJ1-1, with D possibly being TRBD1 (6 bases). CDR3 length: 15 amino acids. Looked up from germline, CDR1 is SGHRS and CDR2 is YFSETQ. Trimming cost V 2 bases and J 0 bases, with 11 bases left between them. CDR3 in DNA: TGCGCCAGCAGCTTATCAGGGGACATGAACACTGAAGCTTTCTTT. Translated: CASSLSGDMNTEAFF.

CDR3 nucleotides: TGTGCCAGCAGGTACGAGCGGGGGTTCACCGGGGAGCTGTTTTTT. Translating it yields CASRYERGFTGELFF. The gene calls are TRBV3-1 (or the pseudogene TRBV3-2) and TRBJ2-2; TRBD2 matches 8 bases. The ends lost 6 bases at V and 4 bases at J; junction bases unmatched: 7. Germline V gene data show CDR1 as LGHDT and CDR2 as YNNKEL (reference sequence). This CDR3 spans 15 amino acids.

This chain links TRBV7-9 with TRBJ2-7; 11 bases match TRBD1. CDR1 is SEHNR and CDR2 is FQNEAQ in the germline V gene (reference sequence). V trimming: 5 bases; J trimming: 3 bases; junction bases outside the gene matches: 6. This CDR3 region has 15 residues. The CDR3 is CASSPGGTGGYEQYF. In DNA form, the CDR3 reads TGTGCCAGCAGCCCAGGGGGGACAGGGGGCTACGAGCAGTACTTC. Filled out from reference TRBV7-9 and TRBJ2-7, the complete variable domain reads DTGVSQNPRHKITKRGQNVTFRCDPISEHNRLYWYRQTLGQGPEFLTYFQNEAQLEKSRLLSDRFSAERPKGSFSTLEIQRTEQGDSAMYLCASSPGGTGGYEQYFGPGTRLTVT.

The gene calls are TRBV7-8 and TRBJ1-3; D is possibly TRBD1 (6 bases). The V end lost 1 base, the J end lost 7 bases, and 11 bases lay between the germline ends. Germline V lookup: CDR1 SGHVS, CDR2 FQNEAQ. The CDR3 spans 14 residues. The CDR3 DNA sequence: TGTGCCAGCAGCTTAGACAGGGTCAAGAACACCATATATTTT. This translates into CASSLDRVKNTIYF.

For the CDR3, the DNA is TGTGCCAGCAGGAGAGAAAATTCACCCCTCCACTTT. This sequence encodes CASRRENSPLHF. The chain couples TRBV12-3 or TRBV12-4 to TRBJ1-6, with unresolved D. This CDR3 has 12 amino acids. Trimming cost V 6 bases and J 7 bases, with 7 bases left between them.

The gene calls are TRBV9 and TRBJ2-2, with unresolved D. This CDR3 is 15 amino acids long. Trimming shortened V by 4 bases and J by 1 base, and 11 bases separated the two germline ends. Germline assignment: CDR1 SGDLS and CDR2 YYNGEE. CDR3 sequence (DNA): TGTGCCAGCAGCCCCCGCCGACAGAACACCGGGGAGCTGTTTTTT. Residues: CASSPRRQNTGELFF.

J is TRBJ1-4 and V is TRBV11-1; tentative D call: TRBD1 (6 bases). Trimming pared 5 bases from V and 0 bases from J, leaving 10 bases between. Germline loops: CDR1 SGHAT, CDR2 FQDESV (reference sequence). The CDR3 loop spans 15 amino acids. The CDR3 DNA follows: TGTGCCAGCAGCCAGGGGACAACAACTAATGAAAAACTGTTTTTT. Its protein is CASSQGTTTNEKLFF. Variable domain in full (rest from reference TRBV11-1 and TRBJ1-4): EAEVAQSPRYKITEKSQAVAFWCDPISGHATLYWYRQILGQGPELLVQFQDESVVDDSQLPKDRFSAERLKGVDSTLKIQPAELGDSAMYLCASSQGTTTNEKLFFGSGTQLSVL.